This TCR beta chain stems from a study of graft-versus-host responses after intestinal transplantation. About the research overall: Multivisceral, liver-intestinal, or isolated intestinal transplants were given to recipients. Study-level findings and limits: GvH clones detected in recipient marrow included some appearing first in ileum or blood. Early post-transplant HvG declines tracked with peak circulating GvH clone levels.

The trim removed 4 bases at V and 7 bases at J, leaving 13 bases unmatched. Germline V gene sequence: CDR1 MNHEY, CDR2 SMNVEV (reference sequence). CDR3 length: 16 amino acids. The repertoire was sequenced with immunoSEQ multiplex PCR; TCRdb's copy has only in-frame clones and lacks some. Among about 97,000 clones listed, around 90% were seen once. This clone was found once. Its target is not known. The specimen was unstimulated CD8+ T cells sorted from spleen or lymph node cells, collected before transplant. V is TRBV27 and J is TRBJ1-1, with 9 bases identical to TRBD1. This TCR came from a human donor who was the organ donor for an intestinal transplant. The CDR3 is CASSSGTGWAIGEAFF. The CDR3 DNA follows: TGTGCCAGCAGTTCGGGGACAGGGTGGGCTATCGGTGAAGCTTTCTTT.